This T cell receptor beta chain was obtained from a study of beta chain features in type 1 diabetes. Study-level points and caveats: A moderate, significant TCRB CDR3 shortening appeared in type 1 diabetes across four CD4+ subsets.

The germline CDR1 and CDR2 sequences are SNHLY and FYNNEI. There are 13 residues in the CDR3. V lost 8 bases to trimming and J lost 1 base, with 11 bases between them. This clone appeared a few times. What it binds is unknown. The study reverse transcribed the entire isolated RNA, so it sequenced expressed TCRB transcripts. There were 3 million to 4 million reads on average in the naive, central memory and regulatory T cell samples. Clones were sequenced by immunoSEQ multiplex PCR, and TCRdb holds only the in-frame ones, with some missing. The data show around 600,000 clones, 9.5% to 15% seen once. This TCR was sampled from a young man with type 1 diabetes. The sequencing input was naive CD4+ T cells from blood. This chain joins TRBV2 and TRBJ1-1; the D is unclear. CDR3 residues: CASRPRRNTEAFF. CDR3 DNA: TGTGCCAGCCGGCCGAGGCGGAACACTGAAGCTTTCTTT.